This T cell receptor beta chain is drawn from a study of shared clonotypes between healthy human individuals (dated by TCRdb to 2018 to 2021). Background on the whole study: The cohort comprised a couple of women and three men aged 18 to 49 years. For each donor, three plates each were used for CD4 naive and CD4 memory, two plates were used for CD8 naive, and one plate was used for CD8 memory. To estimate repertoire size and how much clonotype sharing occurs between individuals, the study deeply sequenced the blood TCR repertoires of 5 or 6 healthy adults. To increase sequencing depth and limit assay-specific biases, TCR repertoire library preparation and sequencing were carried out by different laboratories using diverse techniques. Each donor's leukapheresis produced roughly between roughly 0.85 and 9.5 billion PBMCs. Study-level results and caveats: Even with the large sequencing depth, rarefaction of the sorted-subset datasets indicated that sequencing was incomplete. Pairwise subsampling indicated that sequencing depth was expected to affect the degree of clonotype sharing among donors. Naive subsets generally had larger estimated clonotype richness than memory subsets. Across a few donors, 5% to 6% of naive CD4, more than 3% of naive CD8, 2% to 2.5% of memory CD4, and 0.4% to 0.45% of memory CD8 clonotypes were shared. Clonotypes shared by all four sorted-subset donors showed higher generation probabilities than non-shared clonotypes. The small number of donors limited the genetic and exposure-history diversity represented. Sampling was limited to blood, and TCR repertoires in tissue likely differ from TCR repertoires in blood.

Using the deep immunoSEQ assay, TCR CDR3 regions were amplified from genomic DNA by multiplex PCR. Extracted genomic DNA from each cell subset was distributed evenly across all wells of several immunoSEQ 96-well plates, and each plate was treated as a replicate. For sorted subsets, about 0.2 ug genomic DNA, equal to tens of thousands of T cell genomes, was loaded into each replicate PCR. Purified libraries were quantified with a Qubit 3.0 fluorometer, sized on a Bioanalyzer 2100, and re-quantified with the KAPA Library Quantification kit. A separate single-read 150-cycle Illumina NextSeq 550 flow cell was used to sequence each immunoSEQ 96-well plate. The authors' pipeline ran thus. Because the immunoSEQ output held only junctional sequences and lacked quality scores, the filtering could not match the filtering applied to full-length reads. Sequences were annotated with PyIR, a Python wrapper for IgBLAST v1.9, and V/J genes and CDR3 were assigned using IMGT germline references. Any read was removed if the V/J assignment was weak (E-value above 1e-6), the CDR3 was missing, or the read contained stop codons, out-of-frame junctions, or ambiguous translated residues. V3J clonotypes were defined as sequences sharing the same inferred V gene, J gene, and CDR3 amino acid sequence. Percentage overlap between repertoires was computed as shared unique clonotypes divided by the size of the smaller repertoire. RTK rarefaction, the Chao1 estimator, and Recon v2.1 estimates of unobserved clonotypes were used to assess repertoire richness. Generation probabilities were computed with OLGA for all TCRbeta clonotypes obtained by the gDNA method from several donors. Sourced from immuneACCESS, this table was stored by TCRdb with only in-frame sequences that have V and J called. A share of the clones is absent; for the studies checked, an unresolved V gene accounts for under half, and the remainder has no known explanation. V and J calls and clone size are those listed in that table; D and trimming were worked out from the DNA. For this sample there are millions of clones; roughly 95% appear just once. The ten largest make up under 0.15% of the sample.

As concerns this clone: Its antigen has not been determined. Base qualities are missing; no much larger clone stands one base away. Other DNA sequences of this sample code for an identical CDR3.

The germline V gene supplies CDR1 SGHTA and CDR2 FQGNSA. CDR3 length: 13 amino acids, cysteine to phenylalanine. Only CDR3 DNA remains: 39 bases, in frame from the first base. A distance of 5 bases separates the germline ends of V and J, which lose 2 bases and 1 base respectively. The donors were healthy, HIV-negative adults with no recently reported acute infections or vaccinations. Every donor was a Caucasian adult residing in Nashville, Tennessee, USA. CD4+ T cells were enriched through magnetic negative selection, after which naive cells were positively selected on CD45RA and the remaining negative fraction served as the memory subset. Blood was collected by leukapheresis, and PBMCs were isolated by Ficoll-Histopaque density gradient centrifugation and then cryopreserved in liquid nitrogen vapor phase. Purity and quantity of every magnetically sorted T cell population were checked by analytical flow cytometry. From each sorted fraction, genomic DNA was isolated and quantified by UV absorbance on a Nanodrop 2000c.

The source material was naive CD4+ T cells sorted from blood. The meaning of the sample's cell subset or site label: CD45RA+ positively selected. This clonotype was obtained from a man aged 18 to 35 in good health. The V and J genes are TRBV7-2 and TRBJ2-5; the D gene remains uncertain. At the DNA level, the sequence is TGTGCCAGCAGCTTATACACCCAAGAGACCCAGTACTTC. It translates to CASSLYTQETQYF.